A selection of T cell receptor beta chains follows, all from one sample in a study of cytomegalovirus exposure and HLA in healthy donors. Repertoires were generated with immunoSEQ multiplex PCR, while TCRdb's copy carries only in-frame clones and drops some. The listing contains 150,000 or so clones. Sample: PBMCs. These receptors came from a woman aged 50 to 60 in good health and CMV-seronegative. Each CDR3 is given without its conserved first and last residue.

TRBV5-6 | 16 | ASSNPPDRESVKYGYT
TRBV29-1 | 13 | SAIRGSSSYNEQF
TRBV27 | 11 | ASSDSPGNTIY
TRBV7-2 | 12 | ASSPRLQDGGYT
TRBV9 | 13 | ASSSREGRTDTQY
TRBV30 | 12 | ASARTGRSDTQY
TRBV10-3 | 12 | AISDPGGATEAF
TRBV7-2 | 10 | ASSLRGHGYT
TRBV5-1 | 14 | ASSLKAGVAYNEQF
TRBV30 | 14 | ACPYGGGGGANVLT
TRBV4-1 | 15 | ASSQEGGVQGAYGYT
TRBV4-2 | 11 | ASSSARAGEQY
TRBV18 | 14 | ASSPRPGQGNYGYT
TRBV6-1 | 10 | ASSERFNEQF
TRBV7-3 | 13 | ASSPSGGPGNTQY